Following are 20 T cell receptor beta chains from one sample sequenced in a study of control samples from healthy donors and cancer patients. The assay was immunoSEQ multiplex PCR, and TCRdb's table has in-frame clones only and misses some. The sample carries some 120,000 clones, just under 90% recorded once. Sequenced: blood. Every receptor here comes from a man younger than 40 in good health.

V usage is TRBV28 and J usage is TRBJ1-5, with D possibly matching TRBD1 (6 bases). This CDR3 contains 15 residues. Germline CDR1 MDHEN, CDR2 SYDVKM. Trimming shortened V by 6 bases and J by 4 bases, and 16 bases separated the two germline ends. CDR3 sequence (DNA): TGTGCCAGCAGCAGTACTCTTCAGGGGAATCAGCCCCAGCATTTT. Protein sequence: CASSSTLQGNQPQHF.

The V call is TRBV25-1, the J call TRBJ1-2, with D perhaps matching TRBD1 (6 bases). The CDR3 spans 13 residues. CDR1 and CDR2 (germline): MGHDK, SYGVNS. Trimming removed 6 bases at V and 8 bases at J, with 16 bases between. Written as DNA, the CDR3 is TGTGCCAGCAGAGGGGGAGCCTTAGGGGGCTACACCTTC. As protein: CASRGGALGGYTF.

The CDR3, as DNA: TGTGCCAGCTCACCATACGGGCAGGGGGTGAACACCGGGGAGCTGTTTTTT. Translation: CASSPYGQGVNTGELFF. The chain is built from TRBV18 and TRBJ2-2; 7 nucleotides match TRBD1. V lost 2 bases and J lost 1; bases outside the gene matches: 7. Germline loops: CDR1 KGHSH, CDR2 LQKENI. The CDR3 is 17 amino acids. Full variable domain (rest looked up from reference TRBV18 and TRBJ2-2): NAGVMQNPRHLVRRRGQEARLRCSPMKGHSHVYWYRQLPEEGLKFMVYLQKENIIDESGMPKERFSAEFPKEGPSILRIQQVVRGDSAAYFCASSPYGQGVNTGELFFGEGSRLTVL.

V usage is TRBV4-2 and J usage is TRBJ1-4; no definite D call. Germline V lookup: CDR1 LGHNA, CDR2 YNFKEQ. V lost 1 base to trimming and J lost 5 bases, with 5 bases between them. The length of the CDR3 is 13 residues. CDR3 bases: TGTGCCAGCAGCCAAGGCCGAAATGAAAAACTGTTTTTT. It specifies CASSQGRNEKLFF.

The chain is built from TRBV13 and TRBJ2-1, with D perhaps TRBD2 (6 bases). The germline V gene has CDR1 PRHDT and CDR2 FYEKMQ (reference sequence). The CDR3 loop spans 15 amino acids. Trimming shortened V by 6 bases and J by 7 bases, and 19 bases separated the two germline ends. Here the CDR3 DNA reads TGTGCCAGCAGGGGAGCTAGAGGGACTGCGAATGAGCAGTTCTTC. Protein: CASRGARGTANEQFF.

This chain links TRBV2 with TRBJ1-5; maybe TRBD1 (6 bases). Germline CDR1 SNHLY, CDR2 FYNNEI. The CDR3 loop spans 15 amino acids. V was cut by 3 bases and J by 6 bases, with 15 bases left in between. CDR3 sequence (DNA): TGTGCCAGCAGTGACCGGGACATACGGAGTCAGCCCCAGCATTTT. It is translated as CASSDRDIRSQPQHF.

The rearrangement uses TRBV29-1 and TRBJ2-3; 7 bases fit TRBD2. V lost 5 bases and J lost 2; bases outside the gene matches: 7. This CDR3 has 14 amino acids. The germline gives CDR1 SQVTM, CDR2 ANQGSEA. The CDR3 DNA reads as TGCAGCGTTCAAAGGGAGGGTTTCACAGATACGCAGTATTTT. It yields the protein CSVQREGFTDTQYF.

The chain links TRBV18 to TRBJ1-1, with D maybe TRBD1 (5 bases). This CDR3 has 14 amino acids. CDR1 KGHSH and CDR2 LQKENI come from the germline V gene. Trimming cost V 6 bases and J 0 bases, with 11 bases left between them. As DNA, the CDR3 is TGTGCCAGCTCGTCGGTAGGGGTGAACACTGAAGCTTTCTTT. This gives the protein CASSSVGVNTEAFF.

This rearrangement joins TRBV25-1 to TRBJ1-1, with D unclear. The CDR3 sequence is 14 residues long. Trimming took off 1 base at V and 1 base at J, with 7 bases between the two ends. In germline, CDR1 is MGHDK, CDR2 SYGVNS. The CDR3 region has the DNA TGTGCCAGCAGTGAATCCGGGTCGAACACTGAAGCTTTCTTT. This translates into CASSESGSNTEAFF.

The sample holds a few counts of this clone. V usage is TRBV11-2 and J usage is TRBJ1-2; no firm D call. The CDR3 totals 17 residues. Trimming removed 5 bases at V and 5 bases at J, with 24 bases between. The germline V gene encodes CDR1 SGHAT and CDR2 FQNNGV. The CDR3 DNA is TGTGCCAGCAGCCCTTCCGGCATGGCCGGCTCCCTATATGGCTACACCTTC. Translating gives CASSPSGMAGSLYGYTF.

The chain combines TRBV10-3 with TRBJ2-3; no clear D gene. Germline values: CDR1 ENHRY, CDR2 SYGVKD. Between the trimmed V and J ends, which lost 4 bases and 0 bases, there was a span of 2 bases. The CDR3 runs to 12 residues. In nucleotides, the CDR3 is TGTGCCATCAGTGGCAGCACAGATACGCAGTATTTT. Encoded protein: CAISGSTDTQYF.

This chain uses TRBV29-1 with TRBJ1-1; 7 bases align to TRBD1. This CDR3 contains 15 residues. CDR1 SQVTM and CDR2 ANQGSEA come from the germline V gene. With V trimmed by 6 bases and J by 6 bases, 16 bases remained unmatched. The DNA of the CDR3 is TGCAGCGTGAGGGGGCATGTGGTGGCGGGGCCTGAAGCTTTCTTT. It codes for CSVRGHVVAGPEAFF.

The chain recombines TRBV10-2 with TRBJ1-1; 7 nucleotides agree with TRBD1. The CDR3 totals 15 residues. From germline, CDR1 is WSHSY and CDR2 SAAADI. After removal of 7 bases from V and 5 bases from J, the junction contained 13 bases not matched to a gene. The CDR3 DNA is TGCGCCAGCACCCTCCGGAGGGGGCGGAAAACTGAAGCTTTCTTT. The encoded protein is CASTLRRGRKTEAFF.

The chain's CDR3 is CAISEEGPNEKLFF. The CDR3 region has the DNA TGTGCCATCAGTGAGGAAGGGCCTAATGAAAAACTGTTTTTT. The J gene is TRBJ1-4, the V gene TRBV10-3; no reliable D call. The CDR3 contains 14 residues. Germline CDR1 and CDR2: ENHRY and SYGVKD. The V end was cut by 2 bases, the J end by 3 bases, with 7 bases between.

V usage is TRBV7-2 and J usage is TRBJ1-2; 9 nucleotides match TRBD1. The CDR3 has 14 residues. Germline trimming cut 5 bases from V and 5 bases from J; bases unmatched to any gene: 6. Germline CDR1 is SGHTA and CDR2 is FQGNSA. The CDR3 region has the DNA TGTGCCAGCAGCGCCGGGGGACAGGGTTATGGCTACACCTTC. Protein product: CASSAGGQGYGYTF.

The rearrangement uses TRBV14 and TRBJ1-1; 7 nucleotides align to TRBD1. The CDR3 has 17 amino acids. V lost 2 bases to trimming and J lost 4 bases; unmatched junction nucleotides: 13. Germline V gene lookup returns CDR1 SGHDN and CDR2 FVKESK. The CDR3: CASSQMGQSQGGTEAFF. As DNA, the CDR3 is TGTGCCAGCAGCCAAATGGGACAGTCCCAGGGCGGCACTGAAGCTTTCTTT.

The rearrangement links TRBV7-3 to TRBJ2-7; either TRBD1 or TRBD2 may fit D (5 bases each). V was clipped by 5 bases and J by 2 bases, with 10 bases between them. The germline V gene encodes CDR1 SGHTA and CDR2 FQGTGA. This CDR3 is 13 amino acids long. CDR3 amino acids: CASSRDGAYEQYF. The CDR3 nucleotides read TGTGCCAGCAGCCGGGACGGAGCCTACGAGCAGTACTTC. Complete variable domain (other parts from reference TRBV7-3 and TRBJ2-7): GAGVSQTPSNKVTEKGKYVELRCDPISGHTALYWYRQSLGQGPEFLIYFQGTGAADDSGLPNDRFFAVRPEGSVSTLKIQRTERGDSAVYLCASSRDGAYEQYFGPGTRLTVT.

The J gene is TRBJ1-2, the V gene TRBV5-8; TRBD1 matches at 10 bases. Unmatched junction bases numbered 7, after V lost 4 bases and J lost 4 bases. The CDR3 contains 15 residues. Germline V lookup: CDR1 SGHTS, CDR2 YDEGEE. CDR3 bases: TGTGCCAGCAGCCTAGGGACAGGGGTTGGCTATGGCTACACCTTC. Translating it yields CASSLGTGVGYGYTF.

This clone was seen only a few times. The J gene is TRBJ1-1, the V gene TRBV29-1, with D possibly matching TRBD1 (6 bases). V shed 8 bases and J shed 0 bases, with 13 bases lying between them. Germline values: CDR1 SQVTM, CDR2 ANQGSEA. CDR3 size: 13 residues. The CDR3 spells CSTNRALNTEAFF. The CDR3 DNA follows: TGCAGCACTAACAGGGCGTTGAACACTGAAGCTTTCTTT.

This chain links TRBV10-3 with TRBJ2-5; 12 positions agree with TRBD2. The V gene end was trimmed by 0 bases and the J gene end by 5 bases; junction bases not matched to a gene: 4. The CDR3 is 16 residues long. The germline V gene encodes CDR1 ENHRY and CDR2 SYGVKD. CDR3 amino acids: CAISESETSGGETQYF. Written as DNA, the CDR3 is TGTGCCATCAGTGAGTCGGAGACTAGCGGGGGTGAGACCCAGTACTTC.